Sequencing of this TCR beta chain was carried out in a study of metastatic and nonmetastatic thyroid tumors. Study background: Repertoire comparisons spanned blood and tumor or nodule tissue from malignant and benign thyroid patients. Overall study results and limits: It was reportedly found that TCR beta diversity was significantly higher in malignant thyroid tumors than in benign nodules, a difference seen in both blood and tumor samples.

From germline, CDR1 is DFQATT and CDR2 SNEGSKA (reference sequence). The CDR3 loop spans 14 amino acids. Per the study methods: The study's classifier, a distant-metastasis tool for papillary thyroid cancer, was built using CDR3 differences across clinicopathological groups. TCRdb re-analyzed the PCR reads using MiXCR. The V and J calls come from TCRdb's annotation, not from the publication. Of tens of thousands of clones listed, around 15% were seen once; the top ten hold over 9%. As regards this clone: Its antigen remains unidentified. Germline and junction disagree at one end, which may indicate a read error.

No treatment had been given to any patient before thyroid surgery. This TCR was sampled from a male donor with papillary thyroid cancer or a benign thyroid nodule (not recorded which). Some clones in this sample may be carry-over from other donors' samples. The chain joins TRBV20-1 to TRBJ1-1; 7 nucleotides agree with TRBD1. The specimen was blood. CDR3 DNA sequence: TGCAGTGCTATATTTATGGACAGGAACACTGAATCTTTCTTT. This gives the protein CSAIFMDRNTESFF.